This section outlines one TCR beta chain sequence together with its context. Antigen specificity is unknown. An end of the junction differs from the germline gene, which may be a read error. Germline CDR1 and CDR2: KGHDR and SFDVKD. The CDR3 consists of 14 residues. The sample belongs to a study of T-cell memory formation after mild COVID-19. Researchers used 5'RACE with constant-segment primers to make TCR alpha and TCR beta cDNA libraries that carry sample barcodes and UMIs. MiXCR was run by TCRdb on the 5' RACE reads, yielding one entry per CDR3 protein. Here the sample spans some 300,000 distinct CDR3 sequences, about 20% being singletons. General study points: Pre-infection memory showed some responding clones, and this suggested that cross-reactive memory joined. Among contracting clones, CD4+ were mainly CM/EM and CD8+ enriched in EMRA.

The chain couples TRBV24-1 to TRBJ1-2; D is uncertain. Specimen: PBMCs or a T cell subset sorted from them (not recorded which). The clonotype comes from a man in his late teens or twenties who had mild COVID-19 (a few samples of this study predate the infection). Cell type and time point are not known. Here the CDR3 reads CATSDSGFLRPLAF. In DNA form, the CDR3 reads TGTGCCACCAGTGATTCGGGATTTTTGAGACCTCTCGCCTTC.